Here is one T cell receptor beta chain with its context. Possible read error: a much larger clone is one base away. With 32 V and 13 J primers, multiplex PCR amplified the TCR beta CDR3. In TCRdb, the multiplex PCR reads were re-called with MiXCR into one record per CDR3 protein. The sample has some 12,000 distinct CDR3 sequences, roughly 29% seen once. The template for each sample was 500 to 700 ng of genomic DNA, which had been extracted from bulk tumor tissue. Far-apart biopsies, several per primary tumor, were taken during surgery. Undergoing curative surgery were patients whose non-small cell lung cancer was untreated and newly diagnosed. The CDR3 runs 16 residues. Germline CDR1 is MNHNS and CDR2 is SASEGT. The data derive from a study of immune heterogeneity within non-small cell lung tumors.

Material: lung tumor tissue. The chain links TRBV6-1 to TRBJ1-4, with D unclear. The TCR sequence derives from a man aged 45 to 65 with non-small cell lung cancer. This CDR3 is CAISEVLGRYNEKLFF. CDR3 nucleotides: TGTGCCATCAGTGAAGTTCTGGGAAGATATAATGAAAAACTGTTTTTT.